One TCR beta chain is described in this entry. V shed 2 bases and J shed 2 bases, with 13 bases lying between them. The V gene's germline CDR1 is SGHTA and CDR2 FQGNSA. The CDR3 runs to 15 residues. The entry originates in a study of blood T cell repertoires in COVID-19. Study-wide background: Both acute and convalescent COVID-19 samples were obtained from the United States, Italy and Spain.

Original methodology: Counts of nucleated cells, estimated from reference gene primer amplification, were obtained. Generated by immunoSEQ multiplex PCR, the TCRdb table keeps only in-frame clones and is missing some. Clone size and the V and J calls come from that table; the DNA yielded D and trimming. The sample yields roughly 220,000 clones, around 89% seen once. Cohort 3 donors were reported recovered after two negative PCRs, clearance, or symptom resolution. The rearrangement joins TRBV7-2 to TRBJ2-7, with TRBD2 as a possible D gene (6 bases). This clonotype was obtained from a woman aged 25 to 45 who had recovered from COVID-19. The sequenced material came from PBMCs or T cells enriched from blood (not recorded which). As DNA, the CDR3 is TGTGCCAGCAGCTTATGGAGGGGATCAACCTACGAGCAGTACTTC. Translating it yields CASSLWRGSTYEQYF.